This TCR beta chain was recovered during a study of blood T cell repertoires in COVID-19. Study-wide context: Italy, Spain and the United States were the sources of the convalescent and acute COVID-19 samples. Nucleic acid was either cDNA or gDNA, and it came from T cells, B-cell-depleted T cells, or PBMCs.

V lost 3 bases to trimming and J lost 3 bases, with 12 bases between them. CDR3 length equals 15 residues. The germline CDR1 and CDR2 sequences are MNHEY and SMNVEV (reference sequence). Some clones are missing from TCRdb's copy, which holds only in-frame ones; the method was immunoSEQ multiplex PCR. The sample has 210,000 or so clones, 87% seen once; the top ten hold 10% to 12%. The clonotype comes from a man aged 30 to 45 who had recovered from COVID-19. The chain carries TRBV27 and TRBJ1-3, with D possibly TRBD1 on 6 matching bases. The sample was PBMCs or T cells enriched from blood (not recorded which). CDR3 DNA: TGTGCCAGCAGTTTGATGGCAGGGGTTGGAAACACCATATATTTT. It translates to CASSLMAGVGNTIYF.